The text below deals with one T cell receptor (beta chain). What it recognizes is unknown. This entry belongs to a study of cytomegalovirus exposure and HLA in healthy donors. Study conclusions and caveats: Being productive about 87% or about 30% of the time was typical of most TCR beta V segments in an earlier analysis. Based on reports, TCR beta sequences accurately predicted HLA-A and HLA-B alleles for most subjects.

Both 60 Vbeta primers and 13 Jbeta primers went into the PCR. Produced via immunoSEQ multiplex PCR; TCRdb's table is partial and in-frame only. The table lists about 130,000 clones, 70% to 90% of them singletons. This clonotype was obtained from a boy aged 5-17 years in good health and CMV-seronegative. Sequenced: PBMCs.

DNA for the CDR3: TGTGCCAGCAGGCCCGGGGAGGGGATCGAGACCCAGTACTTC. Translation gives CASRPGEGIETQYF. This sequence joins TRBV2 and TRBJ2-5; TRBD2 matches 7 bases. Germline V gene sequence: CDR1 SNHLY, CDR2 FYNNEI. This CDR3 has 14 residues. The V gene end was trimmed by 6 bases and the J gene end by 5 bases; junction bases not matched to a gene: 9.